The clone carrying this T cell receptor (beta chain) came up a few times. Antigen: not known. The assay was immunoSEQ multiplex PCR, and TCRdb's table has in-frame clones only and misses some. Of 84,000 or so clones in the sample, nearly 95% were seen once. From germline, CDR1 is KGHSY and CDR2 FQNENV. This CDR3 region has 12 residues. Trimming took off 3 bases at V and 4 bases at J, with 6 bases between the two ends. The entry originates in a study of OX40 agonist ivuxolimab in advanced cancers. The wider study: Those enrolled were about 80% male, with a mean age of about 66 years and ages from about 20 to 85. Three partial responders included one hepatocellular carcinoma patient and two cutaneous melanoma patients.

General study findings and limits: Normalized expansion of T-cell clones was also low for some nonresponders.

The rearrangement uses TRBV16 and TRBJ1-1; D possibly corresponds to TRBD1 (5 bases). The TCR originated in an adult with an advanced solid tumor such as melanoma, head and neck, liver or kidney cancer. This specimen was CD4+ or CD8+ T cells sorted from blood, taken in a trial of the OX40 agonist ivuxolimab. The CDR3 DNA reads as TGTGCCAGCAGCCAGGGGACCACTGAAGCTTTCTTT. This codes for CASSQGTTEAFF.